These 29 T cell receptor beta chains originate from one sample sequenced in a study of PD-1 blockade in classical Hodgkin lymphoma. TCRdb's table, derived via immunoSEQ multiplex PCR, lists solely in-frame clones and lacks some. The profile shows 15,000 to 17,000 clones, 86% of them singletons. Time point specified: newly diagnosed, previously untreated cHL patient sample. By magnetic negative selection, CD4+ T cells were purified from thawed PBMCs. The specimen was CD4+ T cells from blood. Source of these receptors: a human donor with classical Hodgkin lymphoma.

Comment on this clone: The sample holds other DNA sequences that translate to the same CDR3. This chain joins TRBV7-9 and TRBJ2-7; TRBD1 or TRBD2 may be the D gene (5 bases each). The CDR3 consists of 11 residues. Germline V gene lookup returns CDR1 SEHNR and CDR2 FQNEAQ (reference sequence). Trimming took 5 bases from V and 10 from J, leaving 12 bases between them. CDR3 amino acids: CASSHTGRQYF. The CDR3 DNA sequence: TGTGCCAGCAGCCATACGGGACGTCAGTACTTC.

The chain recombines TRBV6-6 with TRBJ1-5; 9 nucleotides agree with TRBD1. The CDR3 is made up of 15 amino acids. J gave up 8 bases and V 7 bases, and 12 bases lay outside the gene matches. Looked up from germline, CDR1 is MNHNY and CDR2 is SVGAGI (reference sequence). The CDR3 is CASTTVQGAGEPQHF. The CDR3 coding sequence is TGTGCCAGCACAACCGTACAGGGGGCAGGGGAGCCCCAGCATTTT.

This clone occurred a few times. The chain has TRBV28 and TRBJ2-1, with TRBD2 identical over 9 bases. In germline, CDR1 is MDHEN, CDR2 SYDVKM. V was clipped by 6 bases and J by 6 bases; unmatched bases: 15. CDR3 size: 17 residues. The CDR3 bases are TGTGCCAGCAGCCCTATAGGGGCGGGAGGGCCTGTCAATGAGCAGTTCTTC. This translates into CASSPIGAGGPVNEQFF.

The chain couples TRBV27 to TRBJ2-5, with 7 bases lining up with TRBD1. Germline V gene data show CDR1 as MNHEY and CDR2 as SMNVEV (reference sequence). CDR3 length equals 16 residues. V shed 3 bases and J 0 bases; nucleotides not matched to a gene: 7. CDR3 residues: CASSFRGFSYQETQYF. DNA of the CDR3: TGTGCCAGCAGTTTCAGGGGGTTTTCGTACCAAGAGACCCAGTACTTC.

The gene calls are TRBV19 and TRBJ2-2; D is ambiguous. The CDR3 spans 15 residues. The V and J ends lost 3 bases and 4 bases respectively, with 12 bases between them. Germline V gene sequence: CDR1 LNHDA, CDR2 SQIVND (reference sequence). This CDR3 reads CASSIWESRTGELFF. CDR3 nucleotides: TGTGCCAGTAGTATCTGGGAATCGCGCACCGGGGAGCTGTTTTTT. The full variable domain, its missing parts supplied by reference TRBV19 and TRBJ2-2, is DGGITQSPKYLFRKEGQNVTLSCEQNLNHDAMYWYRQDPGQGLRLIYYSQIVNDFQKGDIAEGYSVSREKKESFPLTVTSAQKNPTAFYLCASSIWESRTGELFFGEGSRLTVL.

The chain couples TRBV6-5 to TRBJ2-1, with 9 bases identical to TRBD2. V dropped 5 bases and J dropped 5; count of bases not matched to a gene: 4. Germline CDR1 is MNHEY and CDR2 is SVGAGI. This CDR3 is 14 amino acids long. This CDR3 is CASSRLAEDNEQFF. In DNA, the CDR3 is TGTGCCAGCAGTCGACTAGCGGAGGACAATGAGCAGTTCTTC.

A single count supports this clone. The chain carries TRBV27 and TRBJ2-7; D unclear. The V end was cut by 0 bases, the J end by 5 bases, with 17 bases between. This CDR3 spans 16 amino acids. Germline CDR1 MNHEY, CDR2 SMNVEV (reference sequence). The CDR3 protein is CASSLSYGRNHHEQYF. CDR3 DNA sequence: TGTGCCAGCAGTTTATCATACGGGCGCAATCACCACGAGCAGTACTTC.

The rearrangement uses TRBV5-4 and TRBJ1-2; 8 positions agree with TRBD1. In germline, CDR1 is SGHNT, CDR2 YYREEE (reference sequence). V shed 4 bases, J shed 9 bases, and the junction held 11 bases outside the gene matches. This CDR3 has 14 amino acids. CDR3 region: CASSRTGTGVSYTF. The CDR3, as DNA: TGTGCCAGCAGCCGCACAGGGACAGGTGTAAGCTACACCTTC.

The V and J genes are TRBV19 and TRBJ1-1, with D possibly TRBD1 on 6 matching bases. The germline V gene has CDR1 LNHDA and CDR2 SQIVND (reference sequence). Trimming removed 9 bases from V and 6 bases from J, with 14 bases in between. The CDR3 has 12 residues. CDR3 sequence (DNA): TGTGCCAGCAGAGAACAGGGTGCTGAAGCTTTCTTT. This sequence encodes CASREQGAEAFF. Using reference TRBV19 and TRBJ1-1 for the parts outside the CDR3, the full variable domain is DGGITQSPKYLFRKEGQNVTLSCEQNLNHDAMYWYRQDPGQGLRLIYYSQIVNDFQKGDIAEGYSVSREKKESFPLTVTSAQKNPTAFYLCASREQGAEAFFGQGTRLTVV.

The chain employs TRBV28 and TRBJ2-5; D may correspond to TRBD1 or TRBD2 (6 bases each). Trimming removed 3 bases from V and 2 bases from J, with 16 bases in between. Germline CDR1 is MDHEN and CDR2 is SYDVKM. This CDR3 spans 16 amino acids. CDR3 protein: CASSFMSGGGQETQYF. CDR3 in DNA: TGTGCCAGCAGTTTCATGAGCGGAGGGGGGCAAGAGACCCAGTACTTC.

The J gene is TRBJ1-6, the V gene TRBV27; no clear D gene. The germline V gene encodes CDR1 MNHEY and CDR2 SMNVEV (reference sequence). This CDR3 spans 14 amino acids. V lost 2 bases and J 4 bases, leaving 6 bases between the germline ends. CDR3 DNA sequence: TGTGCCAGCAGTTTAGTTCCTTATAATTCACCCCTCCACTTT. This gives the protein CASSLVPYNSPLHF.

The rearrangement uses TRBV5-5 and TRBJ2-5; D gene ambiguous. The length of the CDR3 is 13 residues. The germline V and J ends were trimmed by 2 bases and 1 base, with 6 bases remaining between them. Germline CDR1 is SGHKS and CDR2 is YYEKEE (reference sequence). As DNA, the CDR3 is TGTGCCAGCAGCTTCACATCCCAAGAGACCCAGTACTTC. Translation gives CASSFTSQETQYF.

The table lists this clone with a count of one. The chain's CDR3 is CASAPGGSSYEQYF. The CDR3 DNA reads TGTGCCAGCGCCCCCGGGGGGAGCTCCTACGAGCAGTACTTC. The J gene is TRBJ2-7, the V gene TRBV28; 7 bases map to TRBD2. V shed 8 bases and J 0 bases; nucleotides not matched to a gene: 7. CDR1 and CDR2 from the germline V gene are MDHEN and SYDVKM. The CDR3 extends over 14 amino acids.

With respect to this clone: Sequence at one end of the junction differs from germline and may be a read error. Different DNA sequences within this sample yield the same CDR3. The rearrangement uses TRBV18 and TRBJ2-2; TRBD1 matches 9 bases. The germline V gene encodes CDR1 KGHSH and CDR2 LQKENI. The CDR3 covers 16 residues. CDR3 loop: CASSPRGGTGTGELFF. In DNA, the CDR3 is TGTGCCAGCTCACCAAGAGGCGGGACAGGGACCGGGGAGCTGTTCTTT.

The rearrangement links TRBV11-3 to TRBJ2-3; either TRBD1 or TRBD2 may supply D (5 bases each). Germline assignment: CDR1 SGHNT and CDR2 YENEEA. The CDR3 runs to 13 residues. Trimming left V 1 base short and J 10 bases short, with 12 bases between. The CDR3 DNA reads as TGTGCCAGCAGCTTAGGACGGGGCGCCTCGCAGTATTTT. It codes for CASSLGRGASQYF.

CDR3 bases: TGTGCCAGCAGTCCCGGGACAGGGATACGAAGGGCCGGCTACACCTTC. It is translated as CASSPGTGIRRAGYTF. The J gene is TRBJ1-2, the V gene TRBV6-6, with 9 bases that match TRBD1. J lost 8 bases, V lost 5 bases, and 15 bases had no gene match. CDR1 MNHNY and CDR2 SVGAGI come from the germline V gene (reference sequence). This CDR3 has 16 amino acids.

The chain recombines TRBV28 with TRBJ2-3; D is tentatively TRBD1 or TRBD2 (6 bases each). Germline-derived CDR1 and CDR2 are MDHEN and SYDVKM. The CDR3 is 16 residues long. Trimming removed 7 bases from V and 0 bases from J, with 17 bases in between. The CDR3 loop reads CASNTPRGRSTDTQYF. CDR3 sequence (DNA): TGTGCCAGCAATACCCCCCGGGGGCGCAGCACAGATACGCAGTATTTT.

This sequence joins TRBV7-2 and TRBJ2-7; either TRBD1 or TRBD2 may fit D (5 bases each). The ends were cut back, 7 bases at V and 2 bases at J, with 27 bases in the middle. Germline-derived CDR1 and CDR2 are SGHTA and FQGNSA. The CDR3 extends over 18 amino acids. CDR3 region: CASTKESNGADFAYEQYF. The CDR3, as DNA: TGTGCCAGCACCAAAGAAAGCAACGGGGCAGATTTCGCCTACGAGCAGTACTTC.

The chain recombines TRBV28 with TRBJ1-1; 9 bases map to TRBD1. The length of the CDR3 is 16 residues. CDR1 and CDR2 from the germline V gene are MDHEN and SYDVKM. The V gene end was trimmed by 4 bases and the J gene end by 4 bases; junction bases not matched to a gene: 10. CDR3 in DNA: TGTGCCAGCAGTTCTCCCCCTGGGACAGGGAGCACTGAAGCTTTCTTT. Translated, it gives CASSSPPGTGSTEAFF.

The chain couples TRBV7-2 to TRBJ2-3, with D perhaps TRBD1 or TRBD2 (5 bases each). There are 15 residues in the CDR3. V was clipped by 1 base and J by 2 bases, with 10 bases between them. CDR1 SGHTA and CDR2 FQGNSA come from the germline V gene. The CDR3 protein is CASSLGGKPTDTQYF. The CDR3 DNA sequence: TGTGCCAGCAGCTTAGGGGGGAAACCCACAGATACGCAGTATTTT. Full variable domain (rest looked up from reference TRBV7-2 and TRBJ2-3): GAGVSQSPSNKVTEKGKDVELRCDPISGHTALYWYRQSLGQGLEFLIYFQGNSAPDKSGLPSDRFSAERTGGSVSTLTIQRTQQEDSAVYLCASSLGGKPTDTQYFGPGTRLTVL.

The V call is TRBV7-8, the J call TRBJ2-7; D not resolved. This CDR3 is built from 17 residues. Germline values: CDR1 SGHVS, CDR2 FQNEAQ. Trimming pared 3 bases from V and 0 bases from J, leaving 18 bases between. The CDR3 coding sequence is TGTGCCAGCAGCTTTAAGCGTCACGTTTCCAGCTCCTACGAGCAGTACTTC. This translates into CASSFKRHVSSSYEQYF.

The rearrangement links TRBV7-9 to TRBJ2-1; the D gene is possibly TRBD1 (6 bases). Germline V gene data show CDR1 as SEHNR and CDR2 as FQNEAQ (reference sequence). Trimming took 4 bases from V and 0 from J, leaving 13 bases between them. The CDR3 runs 16 residues. Written as DNA, the CDR3 is TGTGCCAGCAGCTCAAGACAGGACAGCTCCTACAATGAGCAGTTCTTC. Translated: CASSSRQDSSYNEQFF. Supplemented by reference TRBV7-9 and TRBJ2-1, the full variable domain reads DTGVSQNPRHKITKRGQNVTFRCDPISEHNRLYWYRQTLGQGPEFLTYFQNEAQLEKSRLLSDRFSAERPKGSFSTLEIQRTEQGDSAMYLCASSSRQDSSYNEQFFGPGTRLTVL.

V is TRBV18 and J is TRBJ2-1; TRBD2 might be the D (5 bases). V was clipped by 3 bases and J by 5 bases, with 11 bases between them. CDR3 length equals 14 residues. Germline CDR1 and CDR2: KGHSH and LQKENI. The CDR3 reads CASSPAGVNNEQFF. CDR3 coding DNA: TGTGCCAGCTCACCGGCGGGCGTCAACAATGAGCAGTTCTTC.

The J gene is TRBJ1-5, the V gene TRBV6-6; TRBD1 is a possible D gene (6 bases). There are 15 residues in the CDR3. The germline V gene has CDR1 MNHNY and CDR2 SVGAGI (reference sequence). Trimming cost V 5 bases and J 9 bases, with 20 bases left between them. DNA for the CDR3: TGTGCCAGCAGTCCGGCGGGGGCTTGGGACGGGCCCCAGCATTTT. It is translated as CASSPAGAWDGPQHF.

The chain joins TRBV25-1 to TRBJ1-6; D is ambiguous. V lost 3 bases and J lost 6, with 12 bases in between. CDR1 and CDR2 (germline): MGHDK, SYGVNS. CDR3 size: 15 residues. The CDR3 DNA is TGTGCCAGCAGTGACTCGATAGGGCTTAATTCACCCCTCCACTTT. Its translation is CASSDSIGLNSPLHF.

V gene TRBV6-6 combines with J gene TRBJ2-5; 7 bases are a match to TRBD2. The length of the CDR3 is 16 residues. In germline, CDR1 is MNHNY, CDR2 SVGAGI (reference sequence). Trimming took 4 bases from V and 5 from J; bases not matched to a gene: 13. CDR3 nucleotides: TGTGCCAGCAGTTCTGGCGGGAGAGCTTCAGGGGAGACCCAGTACTTC. It encodes CASSSGGRASGETQYF.

The chain carries TRBV4-2 and TRBJ2-1; 7 bases agree with TRBD2. Germline CDR1 and CDR2: LGHNA and YNFKEQ. With 6 bases clipped from V and 9 bases from J, the junction kept 2 bases outside the gene matches. The length of the CDR3 is 11 residues. This chain's CDR3 is CASSPGGEQFF. The CDR3 nucleotides read TGTGCCAGCAGTCCGGGAGGTGAGCAGTTCTTC.

The chain joins TRBV7-2 to TRBJ2-7; the match to TRBD2 covers 9 bases. The CDR3 covers 15 residues. Per germline, CDR1 SGHTA and CDR2 FQGNSA. Unmatched junction bases numbered 11, after V lost 6 bases and J lost 5 bases. The CDR3 sequence: CASRELGLAGNEQYF. CDR3 in DNA: TGTGCCAGCAGGGAGTTGGGGCTAGCGGGGAACGAGCAGTACTTC.

The chain is built from TRBV5-1 and TRBJ1-1; 8 nucleotides match TRBD1. CDR3 length: 16 amino acids. V dropped 0 bases and J dropped 1; count of bases not matched to a gene: 5. The germline V gene encodes CDR1 SGHRS and CDR2 YFSETQ. The DNA of the CDR3 is TGCGCCAGCAGCTTGGGACAGGGGTCAGGGAACACTGAAGCTTTCTTT. The encoded protein is CASSLGQGSGNTEAFF. The variable domain in full, with the rest retrieved from reference TRBV5-1 and TRBJ1-1, is KAGVTQTPRYLIKTRGQQVTLSCSPISGHRSVSWYQQTPGQGLQFLFEYFSETQRNKGNFPGRFSGRQFSNSRSEMNVSTLELGDSALYLCASSLGQGSGNTEAFFGQGTRLTVV.